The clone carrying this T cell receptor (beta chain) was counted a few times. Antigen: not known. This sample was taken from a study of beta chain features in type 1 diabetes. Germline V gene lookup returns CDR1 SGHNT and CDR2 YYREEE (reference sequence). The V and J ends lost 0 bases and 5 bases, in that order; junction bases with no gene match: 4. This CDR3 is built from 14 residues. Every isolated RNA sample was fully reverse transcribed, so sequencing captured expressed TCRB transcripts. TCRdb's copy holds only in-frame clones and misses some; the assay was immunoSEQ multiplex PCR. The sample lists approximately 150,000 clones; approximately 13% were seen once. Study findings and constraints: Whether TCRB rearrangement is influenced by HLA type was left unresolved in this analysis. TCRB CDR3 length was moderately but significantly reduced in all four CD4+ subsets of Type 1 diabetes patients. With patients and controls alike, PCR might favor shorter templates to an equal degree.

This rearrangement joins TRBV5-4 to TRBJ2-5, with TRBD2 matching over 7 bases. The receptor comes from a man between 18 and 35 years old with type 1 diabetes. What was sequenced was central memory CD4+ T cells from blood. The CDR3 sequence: CASSLVGGGETQYF. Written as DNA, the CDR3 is TGTGCCAGCAGCTTGGTTGGCGGGGGTGAGACCCAGTACTTC.